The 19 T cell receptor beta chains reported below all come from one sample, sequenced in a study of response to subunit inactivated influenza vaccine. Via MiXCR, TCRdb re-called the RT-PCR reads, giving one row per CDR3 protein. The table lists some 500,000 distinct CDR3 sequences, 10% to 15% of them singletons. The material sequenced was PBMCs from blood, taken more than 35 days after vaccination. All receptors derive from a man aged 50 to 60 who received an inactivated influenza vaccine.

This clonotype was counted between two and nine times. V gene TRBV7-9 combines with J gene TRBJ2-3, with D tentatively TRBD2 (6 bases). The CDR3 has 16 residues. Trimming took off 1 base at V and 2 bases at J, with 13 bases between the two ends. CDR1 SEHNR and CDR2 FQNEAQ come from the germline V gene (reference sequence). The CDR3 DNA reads TGTGCCAGCAGCTTAGGTCACGGGGGTAACACAGATACGCAGTATTTT. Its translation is CASSLGHGGNTDTQYF.

CDR3 sequence reads: CASSSGTAYYGYTF. DNA of the CDR3: TGTGCCAGCAGTTCCGGGACAGCCTACTATGGCTACACCTTC. The V call is TRBV6-5, the J call TRBJ1-2; 7 bases line up with TRBD1. The CDR3 sequence is 14 residues long. J was trimmed by 3 bases and V by 4 bases; bases with no gene match: 5. CDR1 and CDR2 from the germline V gene are MNHEY and SVGAGI.

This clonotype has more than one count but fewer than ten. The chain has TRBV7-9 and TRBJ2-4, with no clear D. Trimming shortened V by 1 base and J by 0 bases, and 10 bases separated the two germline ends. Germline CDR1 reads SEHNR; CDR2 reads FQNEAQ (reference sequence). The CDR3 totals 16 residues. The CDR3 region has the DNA TGTGCCAGCAGCTTAGTACAGTCACTAGCCAAAAACATTCAGTACTTC. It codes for CASSLVQSLAKNIQYF.

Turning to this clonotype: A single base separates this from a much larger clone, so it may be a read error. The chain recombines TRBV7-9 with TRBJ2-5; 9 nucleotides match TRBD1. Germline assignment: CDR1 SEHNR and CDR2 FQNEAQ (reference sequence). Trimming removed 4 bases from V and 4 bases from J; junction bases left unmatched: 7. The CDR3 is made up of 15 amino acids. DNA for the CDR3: TGTGCCAGCAGCTCGAGACAGGGGGGCGGAGAGACCCAGTACTTC. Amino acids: CASSSRQGGGETQYF.

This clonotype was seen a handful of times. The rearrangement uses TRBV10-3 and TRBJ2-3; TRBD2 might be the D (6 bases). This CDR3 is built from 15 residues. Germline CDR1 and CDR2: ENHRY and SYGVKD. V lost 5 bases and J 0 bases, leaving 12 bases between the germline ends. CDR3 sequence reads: CAISRTEGSTDTQYF. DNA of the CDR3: TGTGCCATCAGTCGGACGGAGGGCAGCACAGATACGCAGTATTTT.

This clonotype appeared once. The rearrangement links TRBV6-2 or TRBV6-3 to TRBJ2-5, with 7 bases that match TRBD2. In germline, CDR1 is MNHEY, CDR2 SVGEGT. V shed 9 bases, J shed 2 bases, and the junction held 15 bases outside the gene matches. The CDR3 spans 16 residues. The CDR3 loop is CASTTPRDYPQETQYF. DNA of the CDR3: TGTGCCAGTACAACCCCCCGGGACTACCCGCAAGAGACCCAGTACTTC.

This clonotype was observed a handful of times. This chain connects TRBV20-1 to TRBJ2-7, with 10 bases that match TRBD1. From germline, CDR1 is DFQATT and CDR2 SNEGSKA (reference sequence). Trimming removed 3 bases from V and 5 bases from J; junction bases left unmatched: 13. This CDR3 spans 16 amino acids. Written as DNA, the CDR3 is TGCAGTGCTAGTGGGATGGGGACAGGGGTTCTCAACGAGCAGTACTTC. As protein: CSASGMGTGVLNEQYF.

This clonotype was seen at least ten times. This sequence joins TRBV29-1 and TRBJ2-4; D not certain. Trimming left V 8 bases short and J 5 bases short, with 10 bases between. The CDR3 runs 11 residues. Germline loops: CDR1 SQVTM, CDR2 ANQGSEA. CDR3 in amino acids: CSSYTENIQYF. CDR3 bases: TGCAGCTCGTACACAGAAAACATTCAGTACTTC.

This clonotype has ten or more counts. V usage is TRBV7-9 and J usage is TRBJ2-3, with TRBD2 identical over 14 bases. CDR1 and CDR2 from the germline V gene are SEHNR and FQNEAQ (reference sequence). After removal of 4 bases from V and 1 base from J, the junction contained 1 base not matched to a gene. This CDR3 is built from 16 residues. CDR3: CASSSGLAGGTDTQYF. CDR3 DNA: TGTGCCAGCAGCTCGGGACTAGCGGGGGGCACAGATACGCAGTATTTT.

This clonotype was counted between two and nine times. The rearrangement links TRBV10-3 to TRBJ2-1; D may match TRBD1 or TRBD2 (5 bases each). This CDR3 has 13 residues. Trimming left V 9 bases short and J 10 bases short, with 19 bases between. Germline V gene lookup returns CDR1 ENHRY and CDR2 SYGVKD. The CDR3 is CAMGDPFLREQFF. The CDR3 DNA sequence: TGTGCCATGGGGGACCCCTTCTTGCGAGAGCAGTTCTTC.

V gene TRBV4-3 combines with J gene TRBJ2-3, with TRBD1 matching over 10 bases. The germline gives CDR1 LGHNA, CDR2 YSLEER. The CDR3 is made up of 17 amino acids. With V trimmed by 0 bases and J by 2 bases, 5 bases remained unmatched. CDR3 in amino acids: CASSQDWTGGATDTQYF. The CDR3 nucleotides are TGCGCCAGCAGCCAAGATTGGACAGGGGGGGCCACAGATACGCAGTATTTT.

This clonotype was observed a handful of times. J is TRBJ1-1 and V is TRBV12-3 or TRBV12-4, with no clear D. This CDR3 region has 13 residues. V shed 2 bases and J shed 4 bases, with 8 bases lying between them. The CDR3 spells CASSLIGSTEAFF. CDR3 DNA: TGTGCCAGCAGTTTAATCGGCTCCACTGAAGCTTTCTTT.

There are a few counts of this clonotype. The CDR3 loop reads CASSYPEIRTGGVGKNIQYF. The DNA for the CDR3 is TGTGCCAGCAGTTACCCCGAAATTAGGACAGGGGGCGTTGGCAAAAACATTCAGTACTTC. The V call is TRBV6-2 or TRBV6-3, the J call TRBJ2-4; TRBD1 matches at 11 bases. There are 20 residues in the CDR3. With V trimmed by 2 bases and J by 3 bases, 15 bases remained unmatched. The V gene's germline CDR1 is MNHEY and CDR2 SVGEGT.

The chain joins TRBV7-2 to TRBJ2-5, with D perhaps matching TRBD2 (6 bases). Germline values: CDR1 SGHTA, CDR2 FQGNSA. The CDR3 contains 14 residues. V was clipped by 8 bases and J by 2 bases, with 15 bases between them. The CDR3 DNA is TGTGCCAGCGCGGCGCGGGGAACACAAGAGACCCAGTACTTC. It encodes CASAARGTQETQYF.

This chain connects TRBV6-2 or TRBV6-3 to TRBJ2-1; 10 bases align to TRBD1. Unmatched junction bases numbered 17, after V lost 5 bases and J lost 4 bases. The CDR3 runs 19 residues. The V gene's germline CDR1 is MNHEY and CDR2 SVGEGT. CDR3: CASSPRGGSGTGEYNEQFF. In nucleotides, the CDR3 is TGTGCCAGCAGTCCACGCGGAGGGTCCGGGACAGGGGAATACAATGAGCAGTTCTTC.

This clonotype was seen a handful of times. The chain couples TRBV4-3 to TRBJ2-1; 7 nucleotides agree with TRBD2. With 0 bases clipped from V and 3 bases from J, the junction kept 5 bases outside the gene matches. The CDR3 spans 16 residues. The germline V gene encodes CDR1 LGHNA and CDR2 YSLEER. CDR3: CASSQDGVAGYNEQFF. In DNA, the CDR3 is TGCGCCAGCAGCCAAGATGGGGTAGCGGGCTACAATGAGCAGTTCTTC.

The CDR3 nucleotides are TGCGCCAGCAGCTTGGTGGCGTTGGGACAGGCTAATGAAAAACTGTTTTTT. Amino acids: CASSLVALGQANEKLFF. V gene TRBV5-1 combines with J gene TRBJ1-4, with 8 bases fitting TRBD1. The junction had 7 bases not matched to a gene; V was cut back by 0 bases and J by 3 bases. The germline V gene has CDR1 SGHRS and CDR2 YFSETQ. This CDR3 has 17 residues.

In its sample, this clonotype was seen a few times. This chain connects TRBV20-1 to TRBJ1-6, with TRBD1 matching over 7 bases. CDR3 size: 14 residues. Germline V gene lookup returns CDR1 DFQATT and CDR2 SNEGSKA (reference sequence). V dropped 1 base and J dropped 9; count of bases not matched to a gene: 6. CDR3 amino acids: CSARGGGTVSPLHF. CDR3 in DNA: TGCAGTGCTAGAGGGGGAGGGACAGTTTCACCCCTCCACTTT.

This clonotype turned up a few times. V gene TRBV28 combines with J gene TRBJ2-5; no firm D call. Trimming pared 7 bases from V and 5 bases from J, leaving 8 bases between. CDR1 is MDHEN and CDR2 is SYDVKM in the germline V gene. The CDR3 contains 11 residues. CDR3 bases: TGTGCCAGCACCGAGAGGGAGACCCAGTACTTC. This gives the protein CASTERETQYF.